The 5 T cell receptor beta chains reported below all come from one sample, sequenced in a study of Graves' ophthalmopathy and Graves' hyperthyroidism. The authors amplified TCR beta CDR3 regions from RNA transcripts. Amplification began with first-round RT-PCR using HTBI primers, then second-round multiplex PCR was performed. One entry per CDR3 protein results from TCRdb running MiXCR on the multiplex PCR reads. The repertoire has roughly 300,000 distinct CDR3 sequences, roughly 15% of them found once; the top ten carry about 12%. Sequences were obtained from peripheral blood. These receptors all come from an adult man with Graves' ophthalmopathy.

Many counts were recorded for this clonotype. The chain is built from TRBV7-2 and TRBJ1-1; 7 nucleotides align to TRBD1. There are 13 residues in the CDR3. Losses at the gene ends were 2 bases for V and 6 bases for J; bases not matched to a gene: 3. Per the germline V gene, CDR1 is SGHTA and CDR2 is FQGNSA. CDR3 sequence reads: CASSLLRGAEAFF. For the CDR3, the DNA is TGTGCCAGCAGCTTACTCAGGGGGGCTGAAGCTTTCTTT.

This clonotype was detected ten times or more. The chain uses TRBV4-1 and TRBJ2-5; 9 bases match TRBD2. The germline V gene encodes CDR1 MGHRA and CDR2 YSYEKL. The length of the CDR3 is 16 residues. Trimming took 3 bases from V and 5 from J; bases not matched to a gene: 10. For the CDR3, the DNA is TGCGCCAGCAGCCATGCCGCGGGGGGGCCGGGGGAGACCCAGTACTTC. Amino acid sequence: CASSHAAGGPGETQYF.

Notes on this clonotype: Relative to the germline gene, one junction end is altered; a read error may explain this. Here the CDR3 reads CSAGDDISGANVLSF. CDR3 nucleotide sequence: TGCAGTGCTGGGGATGACATCTCTGGGGCCAACGTCCTGAGTTTC. The V gene is TRBV20-1, the J gene TRBJ2-6, with a tentative D call TRBD1 (5 bases). CDR3 length: 15 amino acids. CDR1 and CDR2 from the germline V gene are DFQATT and SNEGSKA (reference sequence).

This clonotype was detected many times. The chain couples TRBV6-1 to TRBJ2-7; 10 nucleotides agree with TRBD2. This CDR3 spans 16 amino acids. CDR1 MNHNS and CDR2 SASEGT come from the germline V gene. The V gene end was trimmed by 3 bases and the J gene end by 9 bases; junction bases not matched to a gene: 14. CDR3 coding DNA: TGTGCCAGCAGTGATCTTTATAGCGGGAGGACCCGGGGGCAGTACTTC. Translated, it gives CASSDLYSGRTRGQYF.

This clonotype has just one count. The chain has TRBV28 and TRBJ2-6; a weak D match, TRBD1 (5 bases). Germline V gene data show CDR1 as MDHEN and CDR2 as SYDVKM. V lost 3 bases and J 4 bases, leaving 7 bases between the germline ends. This CDR3 contains 14 residues. CDR3: CASSLTAGANVLTF. The CDR3 DNA follows: TGTGCCAGCAGTTTGACAGCAGGGGCCAACGTCCTGACTTTC.